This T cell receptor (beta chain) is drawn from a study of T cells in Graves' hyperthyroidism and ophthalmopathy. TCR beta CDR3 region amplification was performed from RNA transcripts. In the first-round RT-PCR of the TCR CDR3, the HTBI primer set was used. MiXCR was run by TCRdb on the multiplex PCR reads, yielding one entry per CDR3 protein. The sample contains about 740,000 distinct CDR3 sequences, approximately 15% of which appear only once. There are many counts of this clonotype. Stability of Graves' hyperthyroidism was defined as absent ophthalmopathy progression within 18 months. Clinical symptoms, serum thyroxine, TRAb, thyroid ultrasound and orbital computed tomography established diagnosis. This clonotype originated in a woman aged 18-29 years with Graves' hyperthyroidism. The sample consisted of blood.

CDR3 DNA sequence: TGTGCCAGCAGCAGCGCTAGATGGGCTACTAATGAAAAACTGTTTTTT. Residues: CASSSARWATNEKLFF. This chain uses TRBV12-3 or TRBV12-4 with TRBJ1-4; D unclear. The CDR3 sequence is 16 residues long. The germline V and J ends were trimmed by 6 bases and 2 bases, with 16 bases remaining between them.